A selection of T cell receptor beta chains follows, all from one sample in a study of CD8 T cells in Susac syndrome. Using its own MiXCR run on the immunoSEQ multiplex PCR reads, TCRdb lists one record per CDR3 protein. The sample lists 75,000 to 100,000 distinct CDR3 sequences, just under 95% occurring once. The specimen was CD8+ T cells from PBMCs. The source is a human donor with Susac syndrome. Both conserved end residues are part of each CDR3. The order of the fields is V gene, J gene, D gene, clone size, CDR3 protein, CDR3 DNA. D genes are given only for firm matches. Clone size is given for some rows only: seen once, a few or many times, or a class if the clone is expanded.

v_call: TRBV27
j_call: TRBJ2-1
d_call: NA
clone_size: NA
cdr3_aa: CASSSGYNEQFF
cdr3_nt: TGTGCCAGCAGTTCTGGGTACAATGAGCAGTTCTTC

v_call: TRBV7-8
j_call: TRBJ2-5
d_call: NA
clone_size: NA
cdr3_aa: CASSLAGFETQYF
cdr3_nt: TGTGCCAGCAGCTTAGCCGGCTTTGAGACCCAGTACTTC

v_call: TRBV5-4
j_call: TRBJ2-1
d_call: NA
clone_size: NA
cdr3_aa: CASSLSSDLFF
cdr3_nt: TGTGCCAGCAGCTTATCAAGCGATCTGTTCTTC

v_call: TRBV27
j_call: TRBJ2-3
d_call: TRBD1
clone_size: NA
cdr3_aa: CASRMTGGAHTQYF
cdr3_nt: TGTGCCAGCAGAATGACAGGGGGCGCGCATACGCAGTATTTT

v_call: TRBV4-3
j_call: TRBJ2-7
d_call: NA
clone_size: NA
cdr3_aa: CASSQDWAVTYEQYF
cdr3_nt: TGCGCCAGCAGCCAAGATTGGGCCGTCACCTACGAGCAGTACTTC

v_call: TRBV13
j_call: TRBJ2-5
d_call: NA
clone_size: NA
cdr3_aa: CASSLGGRQTQYF
cdr3_nt: TGTGCCAGCAGCTTAGGGGGCCGGCAGACCCAGTACTTC

v_call: TRBV7-8
j_call: TRBJ1-2
d_call: NA
clone_size: NA
cdr3_aa: CASSPLVRGTNYGYTF
cdr3_nt: TGTGCCAGCAGCCCCCTCGTAAGGGGGACTAACTATGGCTACACCTTC

v_call: TRBV3-1
j_call: TRBJ2-1
d_call: NA
clone_size: NA
cdr3_aa: CASSPSWGSYNEQFF
cdr3_nt: TGTGCCAGCAGCCCTTCTTGGGGCTCCTACAATGAGCAGTTCTTC

v_call: TRBV6-6
j_call: TRBJ1-1
d_call: TRBD1
clone_size: NA
cdr3_aa: CASSYLQGVNTEAFF
cdr3_nt: TGTGCCAGCAGTTACCTGCAGGGGGTGAACACTGAAGCTTTCTTT

v_call: TRBV29-1
j_call: TRBJ2-1
d_call: TRBD2
clone_size: NA
cdr3_aa: CSVGGLAGGWDEQFF
cdr3_nt: TGCAGCGTTGGGGGACTAGCGGGAGGGTGGGATGAGCAGTTCTTC

v_call: TRBV7-6
j_call: TRBJ2-5
d_call: NA
clone_size: once
cdr3_aa: CASSLGGGLAQETQYF
cdr3_nt: TGTGCCAGCAGCTTAGGTGGGGGGCTCGCACAAGAGACCCAGTACTTC

v_call: TRBV7-9
j_call: TRBJ2-7
d_call: TRBD1
clone_size: NA
cdr3_aa: CASSPGQGQRELYF
cdr3_nt: TGTGCCAGCAGCCCGGGTCAGGGACAGCGCGAGCTCTACTTC

v_call: TRBV20-1
j_call: TRBJ1-1
d_call: NA
clone_size: NA
cdr3_aa: CSARFGFNTEAFF
cdr3_nt: TGCAGTGCTAGGTTCGGATTCAACACTGAAGCTTTCTTT

v_call: TRBV20-1
j_call: TRBJ2-7
d_call: NA
clone_size: NA
cdr3_aa: CSARGGQGEQYF
cdr3_nt: TGCAGTGCTAGGGGAGGACAAGGCGAGCAGTACTTC

v_call: TRBV20-1
j_call: TRBJ2-2
d_call: NA
clone_size: NA
cdr3_aa: CSAFTGNTGELFF
cdr3_nt: TGCAGTGCTTTTACAGGGAATACCGGGGAGCTGTTTTTT

v_call: TRBV20-1
j_call: TRBJ2-1
d_call: NA
clone_size: NA
cdr3_aa: CSASRGQTYNEQFF
cdr3_nt: TGCAGTGCTAGCAGGGGCCAGACTTACAATGAGCAGTTCTTC

v_call: TRBV20-1
j_call: TRBJ2-1
d_call: TRBD2
clone_size: NA
cdr3_aa: CSARVLAGGSSYNEQFF
cdr3_nt: TGCAGTGCTAGAGTACTAGCGGGAGGAAGCTCCTACAATGAGCAGTTCTTC

v_call: TRBV15
j_call: TRBJ2-3
d_call: NA
clone_size: NA
cdr3_aa: CATHTPPDTQYF
cdr3_nt: TGTGCCACCCATACGCCGCCAGATACGCAGTATTTT

v_call: TRBV3-1
j_call: TRBJ2-1
d_call: TRBD2
clone_size: NA
cdr3_aa: CASSHRNNPVAGATNEQFF
cdr3_nt: TGTGCCAGCAGCCACCGAAATAACCCCGTAGCGGGAGCAACCAATGAGCAGTTCTTC

v_call: TRBV5-1
j_call: TRBJ2-7
d_call: TRBD2
clone_size: NA
cdr3_aa: CASSAGTSGSSYYEQYF
cdr3_nt: TGCGCCAGCAGCGCCGGGACTAGCGGGTCTTCCTACTACGAGCAGTACTTC

v_call: TRBV15
j_call: TRBJ1-2
d_call: NA
clone_size: NA
cdr3_aa: CATSSGGGVYGYTF
cdr3_nt: TGTGCCACCAGCAGTGGCGGGGGGGTGTATGGCTACACCTTC

v_call: TRBV7-8
j_call: TRBJ2-1
d_call: NA
clone_size: NA
cdr3_aa: CASSLVGESYNEQFF
cdr3_nt: TGTGCCAGCAGCTTAGTGGGGGAAAGCTACAATGAGCAGTTCTTC

v_call: TRBV27
j_call: TRBJ1-1
d_call: NA
clone_size: NA
cdr3_aa: CASSRSFNTEAFF
cdr3_nt: TGTGCCAGCAGTCGGTCATTTAACACTGAAGCTTTCTTT

v_call: TRBV7-9
j_call: TRBJ2-7
d_call: NA
clone_size: NA
cdr3_aa: CASSPMDGSLYEQYF
cdr3_nt: TGTGCCAGCAGCCCCATGGATGGCAGCCTCTACGAGCAGTACTTC

v_call: TRBV19
j_call: TRBJ2-7
d_call: TRBD2
clone_size: NA
cdr3_aa: CAVKYREASGRNREQYF
cdr3_nt: TGTGCCGTGAAATACCGGGAGGCTAGCGGGAGAAATCGGGAGCAGTACTTC

v_call: TRBV27
j_call: TRBJ2-5
d_call: TRBD1
clone_size: NA
cdr3_aa: CASSSQTGSQETQYF
cdr3_nt: TGTGCCAGCAGTTCCCAGACAGGGTCCCAAGAGACCCAGTACTTC

v_call: TRBV12-3/TRBV12-4
j_call: TRBJ2-3
d_call: NA
clone_size: NA
cdr3_aa: CASSFGTYTDTQYF
cdr3_nt: TGTGCCAGCAGCTTCGGGACCTACACAGATACGCAGTATTTT

v_call: TRBV4-2
j_call: TRBJ1-4
d_call: TRBD1
clone_size: NA
cdr3_aa: CASSQDVGEGAFNEKLFF
cdr3_nt: TGTGCCAGCAGCCAAGATGTGGGGGAGGGGGCCTTTAATGAAAAACTGTTTTTT

v_call: TRBV6-6
j_call: TRBJ2-7
d_call: NA
clone_size: NA
cdr3_aa: CASSYAQTYEQYF
cdr3_nt: TGTGCCAGCAGTTACGCCCAGACCTACGAGCAGTACTTC

v_call: TRBV5-1
j_call: TRBJ2-3
d_call: NA
clone_size: NA
cdr3_aa: CASSFGGYRTDTQYF
cdr3_nt: TGCGCCAGCAGCTTTGGTGGCTACCGCACAGATACGCAGTATTTT

v_call: TRBV14
j_call: TRBJ2-5
d_call: NA
clone_size: NA
cdr3_aa: CASSQDRGWTQYF
cdr3_nt: TGTGCCAGCAGCCAAGATAGGGGTTGGACCCAGTACTTC

v_call: TRBV15
j_call: TRBJ2-1
d_call: TRBD1
clone_size: NA
cdr3_aa: CATGRDRGYNEQFF
cdr3_nt: TGTGCCACCGGCCGGGACAGGGGTTACAATGAGCAGTTCTTC

v_call: TRBV6-5
j_call: TRBJ2-1
d_call: NA
clone_size: NA
cdr3_aa: CASSSDISTEQFF
cdr3_nt: TGTGCCAGCAGTTCGGACATCAGCACTGAGCAGTTCTTC

v_call: TRBV6-2/TRBV6-3
j_call: TRBJ2-7
d_call: NA
clone_size: NA
cdr3_aa: CASSYRDNYEQYF
cdr3_nt: TGTGCCAGCAGTTACCGGGACAACTACGAGCAGTACTTC

v_call: TRBV20-1
j_call: TRBJ2-5
d_call: NA
clone_size: NA
cdr3_aa: CSARDFARTVQETQYF
cdr3_nt: TGCAGTGCTAGAGATTTCGCCCGGACAGTACAAGAGACCCAGTACTTC

v_call: TRBV24-1
j_call: TRBJ2-1
d_call: NA
clone_size: NA
cdr3_aa: CATSDLTRVKFF
cdr3_nt: TGTGCCACCAGTGATTTGACTAGAGTTAAGTTCTTC

v_call: TRBV7-8
j_call: TRBJ2-2
d_call: TRBD2
clone_size: once
cdr3_aa: CASSLAGGRGGTGELFF
cdr3_nt: TGTGCCAGCAGCTTAGCCGGCGGGAGGGGAGGCACCGGGGAGCTGTTTTTT

v_call: TRBV7-9
j_call: TRBJ2-5
d_call: TRBD2
clone_size: NA
cdr3_aa: CASNLGLQETQYF
cdr3_nt: TGTGCCAGCAATCTGGGACTACAAGAGACCCAGTACTTC

v_call: TRBV29-1
j_call: TRBJ2-1
d_call: TRBD2
clone_size: NA
cdr3_aa: CSVEGRLAEGEQFF
cdr3_nt: TGCAGCGTTGAAGGGCGACTAGCGGAGGGTGAGCAGTTCTTC

v_call: TRBV4-1
j_call: TRBJ2-5
d_call: NA
clone_size: NA
cdr3_aa: CASSQVPGRETQYF
cdr3_nt: TGCGCCAGCAGCCAAGTCCCAGGGAGGGAGACCCAGTACTTC

v_call: TRBV4-3
j_call: TRBJ1-1
d_call: NA
clone_size: once
cdr3_aa: CASSQGMGTTEAFF
cdr3_nt: TGCGCCAGCAGCCAAGGTATGGGTACCACTGAAGCTTTCTTT

v_call: TRBV27
j_call: TRBJ2-2
d_call: NA
clone_size: NA
cdr3_aa: CASRSLAGELFF
cdr3_nt: TGTGCCAGCCGTTCTCTAGCGGGGGAGCTGTTTTTT

v_call: TRBV20-1
j_call: TRBJ1-5
d_call: NA
clone_size: NA
cdr3_aa: CSARDQRGEGQPQHF
cdr3_nt: TGCAGTGCTAGAGATCAGAGAGGGGAGGGTCAGCCCCAGCATTTT

v_call: TRBV6-5
j_call: TRBJ2-1
d_call: NA
clone_size: NA
cdr3_aa: CASSQTLANNEQFF
cdr3_nt: TGTGCCAGCAGTCAAACGCTCGCGAACAATGAGCAGTTCTTC

v_call: TRBV5-4
j_call: TRBJ1-2
d_call: TRBD1
clone_size: NA
cdr3_aa: CASSYRDRDLYGYTF
cdr3_nt: TGTGCCAGCAGCTACCGGGACAGGGACCTTTATGGCTACACCTTC

v_call: TRBV29-1
j_call: TRBJ1-2
d_call: NA
clone_size: NA
cdr3_aa: CSVPQGAGGYTF
cdr3_nt: TGCAGCGTTCCACAGGGTGCGGGCGGCTACACCTTC

v_call: TRBV4-1
j_call: TRBJ2-5
d_call: NA
clone_size: NA
cdr3_aa: CASSQDRPLQAVAQYF
cdr3_nt: TGCGCCAGCAGCCAAGATCGGCCACTCCAGGCCGTGGCCCAGTACTTC

v_call: TRBV29-1
j_call: TRBJ1-1
d_call: NA
clone_size: NA
cdr3_aa: CSVVLQGSRDTEAFF
cdr3_nt: TGCAGCGTCGTCCTCCAGGGGAGTAGAGACACTGAAGCTTTCTTT

v_call: TRBV12-3/TRBV12-4
j_call: TRBJ2-4
d_call: TRBD2
clone_size: NA
cdr3_aa: CASALAEAKNIQYF
cdr3_nt: TGTGCCAGCGCCCTAGCGGAAGCCAAAAACATTCAGTACTTC

v_call: TRBV7-9
j_call: TRBJ2-1
d_call: TRBD2
clone_size: NA
cdr3_aa: CASRTSGSYEQFF
cdr3_nt: TGTGCCAGCAGAACTAGCGGGAGCTATGAGCAGTTCTTC

v_call: TRBV20-1
j_call: TRBJ2-7
d_call: TRBD2
clone_size: NA
cdr3_aa: CSAPNPGLAGGPEQYF
cdr3_nt: TGCAGTGCCCCTAACCCGGGACTAGCGGGAGGGCCCGAGCAGTACTTC